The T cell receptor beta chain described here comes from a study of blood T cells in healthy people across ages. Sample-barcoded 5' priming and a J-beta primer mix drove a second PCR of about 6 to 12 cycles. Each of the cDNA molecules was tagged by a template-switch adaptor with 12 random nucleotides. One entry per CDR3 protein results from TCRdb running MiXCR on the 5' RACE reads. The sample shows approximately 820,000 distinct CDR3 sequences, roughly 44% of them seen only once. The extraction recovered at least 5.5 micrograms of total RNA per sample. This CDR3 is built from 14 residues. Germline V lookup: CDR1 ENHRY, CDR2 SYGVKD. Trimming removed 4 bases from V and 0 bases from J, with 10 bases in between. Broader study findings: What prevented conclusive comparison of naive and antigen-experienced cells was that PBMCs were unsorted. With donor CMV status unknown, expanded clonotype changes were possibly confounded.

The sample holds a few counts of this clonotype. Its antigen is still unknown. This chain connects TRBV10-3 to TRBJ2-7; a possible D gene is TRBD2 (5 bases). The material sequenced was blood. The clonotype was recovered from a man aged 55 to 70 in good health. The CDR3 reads CAISGGESSYEQYF. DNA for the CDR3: TGTGCCATCAGTGGGGGAGAGAGCTCCTACGAGCAGTACTTC.